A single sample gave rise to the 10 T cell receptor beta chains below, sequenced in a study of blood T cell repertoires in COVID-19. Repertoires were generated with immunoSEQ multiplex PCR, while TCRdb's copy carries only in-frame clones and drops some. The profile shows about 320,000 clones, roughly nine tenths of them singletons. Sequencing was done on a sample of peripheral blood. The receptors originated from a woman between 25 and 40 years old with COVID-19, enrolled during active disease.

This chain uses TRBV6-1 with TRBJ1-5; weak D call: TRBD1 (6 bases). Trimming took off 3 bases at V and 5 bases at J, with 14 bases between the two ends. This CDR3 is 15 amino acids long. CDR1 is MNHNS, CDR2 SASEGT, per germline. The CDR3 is CASSENRAVDQPQHF. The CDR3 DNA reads TGTGCCAGCAGTGAGAACAGGGCAGTAGATCAGCCCCAGCATTTT.

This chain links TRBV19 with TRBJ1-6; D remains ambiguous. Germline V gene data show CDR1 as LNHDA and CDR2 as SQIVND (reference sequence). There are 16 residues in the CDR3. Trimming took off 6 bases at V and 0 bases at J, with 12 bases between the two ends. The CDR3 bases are TGTGCCAGTAGGGCCCGGGGAACCTCCTATAATTCACCCCTCCACTTT. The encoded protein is CASRARGTSYNSPLHF.

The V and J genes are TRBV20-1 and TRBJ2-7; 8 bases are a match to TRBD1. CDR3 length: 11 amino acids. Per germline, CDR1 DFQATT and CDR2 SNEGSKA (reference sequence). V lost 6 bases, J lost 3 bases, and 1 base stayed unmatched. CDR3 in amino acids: CSARGHYEQYF. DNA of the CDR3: TGCAGTGCCAGGGGGCACTACGAGCAGTACTTC.

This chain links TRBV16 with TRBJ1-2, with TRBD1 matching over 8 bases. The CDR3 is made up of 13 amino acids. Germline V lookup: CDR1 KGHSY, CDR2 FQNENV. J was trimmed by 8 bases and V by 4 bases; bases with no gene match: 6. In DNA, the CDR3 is TGTGCCAGCAGCCTTGCAGGGGGCGTCGGCTACACCTTC. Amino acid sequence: CASSLAGGVGYTF. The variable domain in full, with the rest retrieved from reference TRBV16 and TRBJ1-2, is GEEVAQTPKHLVRGEGQKAKLYCAPIKGHSYVFWYQQVLKNEFKFLISFQNENVFDETGMPKERFSAKCLPNSPCSLEIQATKLEDSAVYFCASSLAGGVGYTFGSGTRLTVV.

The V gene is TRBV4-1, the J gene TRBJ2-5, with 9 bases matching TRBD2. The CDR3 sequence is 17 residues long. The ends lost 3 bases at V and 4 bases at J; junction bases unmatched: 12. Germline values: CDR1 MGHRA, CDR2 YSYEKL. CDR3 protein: CASSQILAGPRGETQYF. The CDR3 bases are TGCGCCAGCAGCCAGATTCTAGCGGGGCCGAGGGGAGAGACCCAGTACTTC.

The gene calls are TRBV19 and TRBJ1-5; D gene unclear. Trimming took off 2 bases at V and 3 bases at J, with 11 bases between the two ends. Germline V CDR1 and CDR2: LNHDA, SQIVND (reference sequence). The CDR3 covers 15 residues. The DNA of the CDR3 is TGTGCCAGTAGTATAACCGTACTCTACAATCAGCCCCAGCATTTT. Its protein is CASSITVLYNQPQHF.

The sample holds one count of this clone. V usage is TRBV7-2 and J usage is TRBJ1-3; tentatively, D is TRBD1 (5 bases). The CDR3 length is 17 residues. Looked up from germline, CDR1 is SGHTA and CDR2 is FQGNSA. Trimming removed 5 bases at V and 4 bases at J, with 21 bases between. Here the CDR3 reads CASSPRPDRGGGNTIYF. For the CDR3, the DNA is TGTGCCAGCAGCCCCAGACCGGATCGCGGGGGGGGAAACACCATATATTTT.

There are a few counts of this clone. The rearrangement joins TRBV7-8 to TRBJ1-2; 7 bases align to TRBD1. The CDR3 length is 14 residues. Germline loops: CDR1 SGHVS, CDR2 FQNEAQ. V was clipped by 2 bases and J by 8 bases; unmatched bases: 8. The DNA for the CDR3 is TGTGCCAGCAGCTTAATTGAGGGGGCGCGGGGCTACACCTTC. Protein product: CASSLIEGARGYTF.

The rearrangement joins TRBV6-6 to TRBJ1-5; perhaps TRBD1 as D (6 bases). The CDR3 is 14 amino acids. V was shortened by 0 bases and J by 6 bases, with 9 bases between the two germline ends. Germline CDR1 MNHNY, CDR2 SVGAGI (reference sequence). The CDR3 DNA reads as TGTGCCAGCAGTTACTCGACAGGCGGTCAGCCCCAGCATTTT. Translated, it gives CASSYSTGGQPQHF.

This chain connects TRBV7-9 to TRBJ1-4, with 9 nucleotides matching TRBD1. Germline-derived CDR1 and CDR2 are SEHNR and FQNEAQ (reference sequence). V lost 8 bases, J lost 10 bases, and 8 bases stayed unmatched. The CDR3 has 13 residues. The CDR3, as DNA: TGTGCCAGCGTCGCGGGACAGGGTAGAAAACTGTTTTTT. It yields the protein CASVAGQGRKLFF.